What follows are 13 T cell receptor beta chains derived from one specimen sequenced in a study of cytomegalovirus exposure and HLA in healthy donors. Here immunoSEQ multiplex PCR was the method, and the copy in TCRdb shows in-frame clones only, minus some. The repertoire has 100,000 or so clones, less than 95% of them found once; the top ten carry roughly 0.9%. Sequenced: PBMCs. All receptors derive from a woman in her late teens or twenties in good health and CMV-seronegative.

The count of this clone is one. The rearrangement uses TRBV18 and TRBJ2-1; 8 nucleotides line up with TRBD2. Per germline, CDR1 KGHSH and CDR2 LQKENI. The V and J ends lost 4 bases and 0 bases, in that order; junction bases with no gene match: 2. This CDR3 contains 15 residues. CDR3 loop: CASSQSGGSYNEQFF. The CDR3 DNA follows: TGTGCCAGCTCACAAAGCGGGGGCTCCTACAATGAGCAGTTCTTC.

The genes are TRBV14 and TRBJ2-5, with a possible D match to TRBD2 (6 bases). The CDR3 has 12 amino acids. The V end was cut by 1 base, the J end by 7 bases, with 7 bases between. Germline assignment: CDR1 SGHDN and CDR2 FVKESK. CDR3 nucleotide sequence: TGTGCCAGCAGCCAAGGGAGGGGGACCCAGTACTTC. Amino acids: CASSQGRGTQYF.

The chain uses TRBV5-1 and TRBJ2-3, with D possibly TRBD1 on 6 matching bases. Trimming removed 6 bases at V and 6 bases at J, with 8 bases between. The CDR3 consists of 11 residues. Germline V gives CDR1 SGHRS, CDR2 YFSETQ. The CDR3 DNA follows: TGCGCCAGCACCAGGGGTGATACGCAGTATTTT. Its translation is CASTRGDTQYF.

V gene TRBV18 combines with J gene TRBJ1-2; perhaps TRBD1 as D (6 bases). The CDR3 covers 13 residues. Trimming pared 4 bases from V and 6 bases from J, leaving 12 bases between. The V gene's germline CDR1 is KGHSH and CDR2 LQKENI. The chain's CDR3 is CASSRGQTDGYTF. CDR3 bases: TGTGCCAGCTCACGAGGACAGACCGATGGCTACACCTTC.

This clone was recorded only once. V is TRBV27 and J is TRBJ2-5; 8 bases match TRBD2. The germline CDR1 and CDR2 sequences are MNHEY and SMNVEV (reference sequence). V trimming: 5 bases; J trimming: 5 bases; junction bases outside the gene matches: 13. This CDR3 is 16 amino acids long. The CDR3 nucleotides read TGTGCCAGCAGTGGACTTCGCGAGCGGGAGAGGGAGACCCAGTACTTC. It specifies CASSGLRERERETQYF.

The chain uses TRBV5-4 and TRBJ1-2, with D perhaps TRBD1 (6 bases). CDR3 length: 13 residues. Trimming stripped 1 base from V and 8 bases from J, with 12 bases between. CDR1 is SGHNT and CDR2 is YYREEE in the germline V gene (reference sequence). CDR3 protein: CASSLKGVGGYTF. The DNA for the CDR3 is TGTGCCAGCAGCTTGAAGGGGGTAGGCGGCTACACCTTC.

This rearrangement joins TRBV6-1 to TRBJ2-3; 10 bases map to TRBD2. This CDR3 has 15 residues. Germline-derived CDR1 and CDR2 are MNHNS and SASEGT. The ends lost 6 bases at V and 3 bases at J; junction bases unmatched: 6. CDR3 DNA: TGTGCCAGCAGAGGTCTAGCGGGGGAAACAGATACGCAGTATTTT. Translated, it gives CASRGLAGETDTQYF.

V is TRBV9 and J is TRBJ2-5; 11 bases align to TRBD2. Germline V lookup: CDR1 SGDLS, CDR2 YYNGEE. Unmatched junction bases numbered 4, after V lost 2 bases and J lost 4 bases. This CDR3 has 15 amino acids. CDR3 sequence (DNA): TGTGCCAGCAGCGTTAGCGGGGGGGTAGGAGAGACCCAGTACTTC. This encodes CASSVSGGVGETQYF.

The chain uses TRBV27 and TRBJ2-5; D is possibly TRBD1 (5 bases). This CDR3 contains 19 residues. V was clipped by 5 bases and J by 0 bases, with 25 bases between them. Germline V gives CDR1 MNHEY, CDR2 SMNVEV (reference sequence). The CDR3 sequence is CASSPDSAHPTRHQETQYF. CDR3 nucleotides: TGTGCCAGCAGTCCCGACAGTGCACACCCCACCAGACACCAAGAGACCCAGTACTTC.

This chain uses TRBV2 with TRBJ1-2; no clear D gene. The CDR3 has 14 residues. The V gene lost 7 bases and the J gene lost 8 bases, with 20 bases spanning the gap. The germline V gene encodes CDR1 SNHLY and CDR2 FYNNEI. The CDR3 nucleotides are TGTGCCAGCACCCTTGAAGTCGGGGTGGGCGGCTACACCTTC. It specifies CASTLEVGVGGYTF.

CDR3 amino acids: CASSRSVVGGGANVLTF. The CDR3 region has the DNA TGTGCCAGCAGCCGCTCAGTAGTGGGAGGTGGGGCCAACGTCCTGACTTTC. This chain links TRBV7-2 with TRBJ2-6; tentative D call: TRBD2 (6 bases). V was cut by 5 bases and J by 3 bases, with 17 bases left in between. The CDR3 extends over 17 amino acids. Germline assignment: CDR1 SGHTA and CDR2 FQGNSA.

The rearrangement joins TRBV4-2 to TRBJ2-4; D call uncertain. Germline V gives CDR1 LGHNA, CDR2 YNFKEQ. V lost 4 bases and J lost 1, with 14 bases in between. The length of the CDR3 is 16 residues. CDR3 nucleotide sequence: TGTGCCAGCAGCCCCCTGGGTGCAGCGGCCAAAAACATTCAGTACTTC. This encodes CASSPLGAAAKNIQYF.

In nucleotides, the CDR3 is TGTGCCAGCAGTTTTAACAATGAGCAGTTCTTC. Translating gives CASSFNNEQFF. The chain employs TRBV27 and TRBJ2-1; the D is unclear. Germline CDR1 and CDR2: MNHEY and SMNVEV (reference sequence). The CDR3 is made up of 11 amino acids. The V gene lost 3 bases and the J gene lost 5 bases, with 2 bases spanning the gap.